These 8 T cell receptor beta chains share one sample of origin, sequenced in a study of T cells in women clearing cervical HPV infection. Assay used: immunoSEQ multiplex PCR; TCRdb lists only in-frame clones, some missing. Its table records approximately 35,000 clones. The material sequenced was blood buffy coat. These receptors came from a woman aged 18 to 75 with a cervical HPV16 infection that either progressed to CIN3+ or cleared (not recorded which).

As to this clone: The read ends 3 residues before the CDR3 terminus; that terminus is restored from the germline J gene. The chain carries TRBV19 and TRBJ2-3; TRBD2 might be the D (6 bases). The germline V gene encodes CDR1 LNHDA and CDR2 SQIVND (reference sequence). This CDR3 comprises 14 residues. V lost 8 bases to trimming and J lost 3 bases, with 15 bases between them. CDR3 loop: CASGVGLGTDTQYF. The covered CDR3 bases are TGTGCCAGTGGAGTGGGACTGGGGACAGATACG.

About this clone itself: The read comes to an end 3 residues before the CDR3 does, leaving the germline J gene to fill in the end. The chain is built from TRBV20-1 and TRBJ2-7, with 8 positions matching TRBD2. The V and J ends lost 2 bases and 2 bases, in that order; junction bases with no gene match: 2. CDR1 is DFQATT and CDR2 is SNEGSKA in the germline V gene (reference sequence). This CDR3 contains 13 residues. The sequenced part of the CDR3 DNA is TGCAGTGCTAGAACTAGCGGACCCTACGAG. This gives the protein CSARTSGPYE. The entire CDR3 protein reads CSARTSGPYEQYF.

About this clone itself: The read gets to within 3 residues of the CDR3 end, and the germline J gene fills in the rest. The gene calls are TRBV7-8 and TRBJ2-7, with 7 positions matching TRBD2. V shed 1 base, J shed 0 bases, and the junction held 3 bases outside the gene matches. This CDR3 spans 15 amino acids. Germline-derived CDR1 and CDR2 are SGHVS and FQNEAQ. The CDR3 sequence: CASSLDGGSSYEQYF. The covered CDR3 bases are TGTGCCAGCAGCTTAGACGGGGGGAGCTCCTACGAG.

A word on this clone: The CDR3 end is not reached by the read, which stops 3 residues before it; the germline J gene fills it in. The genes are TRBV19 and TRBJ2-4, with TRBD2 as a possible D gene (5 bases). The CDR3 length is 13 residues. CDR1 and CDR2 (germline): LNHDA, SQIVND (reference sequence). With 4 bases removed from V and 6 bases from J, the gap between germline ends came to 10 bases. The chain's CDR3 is CASSTFRGNIQYF. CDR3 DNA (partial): TGTGCCAGTAGTACGTTCCGGGGAAACATT.

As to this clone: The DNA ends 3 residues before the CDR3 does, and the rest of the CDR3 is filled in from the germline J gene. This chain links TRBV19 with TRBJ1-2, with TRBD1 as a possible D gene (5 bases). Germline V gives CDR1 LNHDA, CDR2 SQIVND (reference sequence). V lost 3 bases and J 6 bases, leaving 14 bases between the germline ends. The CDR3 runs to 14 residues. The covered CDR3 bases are TGTGCCAGTAGTATCCCCGGCGAGGGGAATGGC. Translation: CASSIPGEGNG. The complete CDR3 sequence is CASSIPGEGNGYTF.

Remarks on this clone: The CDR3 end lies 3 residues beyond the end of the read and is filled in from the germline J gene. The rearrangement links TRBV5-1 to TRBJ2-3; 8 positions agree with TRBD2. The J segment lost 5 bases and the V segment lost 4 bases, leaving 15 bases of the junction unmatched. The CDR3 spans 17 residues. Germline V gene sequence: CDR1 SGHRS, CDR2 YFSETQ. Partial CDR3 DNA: TGCGCCAGCAGCCCCGGAGGAGCGGGAGAAGGAGGAGATACG. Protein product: CASSPGGAGEGGDT. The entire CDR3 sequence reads CASSPGGAGEGGDTQYF.

CDR3 loop: CASSATGTDEAFF. The sequenced part of the CDR3 DNA is TGCGCCAGCAGTGCAACCGGGACAGACGAA. The chain employs TRBV10-1 and TRBJ1-1, with 7 bases fitting TRBD1. The DNA ends 3 residues before the CDR3 does, and the rest of the CDR3 is filled in from the germline J gene. Germline CDR1 and CDR2: WNHNN and SYGVQD (reference sequence). The CDR3 length is 13 residues.

Partial CDR3 DNA: TGCGCCAGCAGCTACCTCTTAGCGGGGAAGGAAACCGGGGAG. It translates to CASSYLLAGKETGE. From start to end, the CDR3 is CASSYLLAGKETGELFF. The chain links TRBV10-2 to TRBJ2-2, with 8 bases fitting TRBD2. The read finishes 3 residues shy of the CDR3 end, and the germline J gene is used to complete it. After removal of 6 bases from V and 5 bases from J, the junction contained 14 bases not matched to a gene. The germline V gene has CDR1 WSHSY and CDR2 SAAADI. This CDR3 has 17 amino acids.